Each of the 18 T cell receptor beta chains below was sequenced from the same sample in a study of immune heterogeneity within non-small cell lung tumors. TCR beta CDR3 was amplified by multiplex PCR using 32 V and 13 J primers. TCRdb redid the calling of the multiplex PCR reads with MiXCR, one entry per CDR3 protein. Among more than 3,500 distinct CDR3 sequences, approximately 21% were seen once, and the ten largest hold about 8.6%. Bulk tumor genomic DNA was the template, and each sample received about 600 ng. Multiple biopsies spaced far apart were taken from each primary tumor during surgery. Patients underwent curative surgery for untreated, newly diagnosed non-small cell lung cancer. Material for sequencing was lung tumor tissue. The receptors originated from a man in his 70s with non-small cell lung cancer.

Notes on this clonotype: The CDR3 does not end in the conserved phenylalanine or tryptophan, so this is likely a read error. The DNA is omitted, as the CDR3 cannot be located on it reliably, and the CDR3 follows TCRdb's listing. The J gene is TRBJ2-3, the V gene TRBV7-2; the table assigns TRBD2, which was not confirmed against the DNA. Counting both end residues, the CDR3 totals 16 amino acids. Germline values: CDR1 SGHTA, CDR2 FQGNSA. The CDR3 region is CASSPTSGNYEQYFGP.

The rearrangement links TRBV7-6 to TRBJ1-1, with 7 bases identical to TRBD1. Per the germline V gene, CDR1 is SGHVS and CDR2 is FNYEAQ. V lost 2 bases, J lost 5 bases, and 5 bases stayed unmatched. This CDR3 contains 14 residues. CDR3 in amino acids: CASSLKGAVTEAFF. For the CDR3, the DNA is TGTGCCAGCAGCTTAAAGGGGGCGGTTACTGAAGCTTTCTTT.

This clonotype came up a few times. DNA for the CDR3: TGTGCCAGCAGCGACAGGACTAGCGGGAGCGATGAGCAGTTCTTC. This encodes CASSDRTSGSDEQFF. The V and J genes are TRBV9 and TRBJ2-1, with TRBD2 matching over 13 bases. The CDR3 sequence is 15 residues long. Germline V CDR1 and CDR2: SGDLS, YYNGEE. V was pared by 3 bases and J by 8 bases, with 5 bases of the junction left unmatched.

The chain links TRBV7-7 to TRBJ2-3, with 7 bases identical to TRBD2. The CDR3 has 15 amino acids. Germline V CDR1 and CDR2: SSHAT, FNYEAQ (reference sequence). V shed 1 base and J 4 bases; nucleotides not matched to a gene: 5. The CDR3 bases are TGTGCCAGCAGCTTAGAAGGCGGGAGCGCAGATACGCAGTATTTT. It encodes CASSLEGGSADTQYF.

By share of the sample, this clonotype is medium-sized (0.01 to 0.1%). The rearrangement joins TRBV20-1 to TRBJ1-1; D gene uncertain. CDR1 and CDR2 (germline): DFQATT, SNEGSKA (reference sequence). V was cut by 3 bases and J by 2 bases, with 13 bases left in between. The CDR3 covers 14 residues. The chain's CDR3 is CSARRPAPNTEAFF. The CDR3 region has the DNA TGCAGTGCTAGGAGACCGGCGCCAAACACTGAAGCTTTCTTT.

The V and J genes are TRBV6-2 or TRBV6-3 and TRBJ2-5; D is uncertain. Germline V gives CDR1 MNHEY, CDR2 SVGEGT. CDR3 length: 14 residues. V was clipped by 4 bases and J by 1 base, with 10 bases between them. The CDR3 region has the DNA TGTGCCAGCAGTTTCGCCGCGGCCCAAGAGACCCAGTACTTC. As protein: CASSFAAAQETQYF.

A word on this clonotype: A much larger clone sits a single nucleotide away, making a read error possible. The gene calls are TRBV18 and TRBJ1-6; no reliable D call. Trimming took 2 bases from V and 0 from J, leaving 11 bases between them. Germline lookup yields CDR1 KGHSH and CDR2 LQKENI. The CDR3 is made up of 17 amino acids. This CDR3 is CASSPVMESSYNSPLHF. In DNA form, the CDR3 reads TGTGCCAGCTCACCAGTGATGGAGTCCTCCTATAATTCACCCCTCCACTTT.

The V call is TRBV29-1, the J call TRBJ2-2; the match to TRBD1 covers 7 bases. The ends lost 4 bases at V and 4 bases at J; junction bases unmatched: 0. The CDR3 loop spans 12 amino acids. CDR1 SQVTM and CDR2 ANQGSEA come from the germline V gene. This CDR3 is CSVAGGTGELFF. The CDR3 region has the DNA TGCAGCGTTGCAGGGGGCACCGGGGAGCTGTTTTTT.

Comment on this clonotype: This could be a read error, since a much larger clone is one nucleotide away. This sequence joins TRBV13 and TRBJ1-2, with D perhaps matching TRBD1 (6 bases). CDR3 length equals 13 residues. Germline V gene sequence: CDR1 PRHDT, CDR2 FYEKMQ (reference sequence). V was shortened by 10 bases and J by 6 bases, with 18 bases between the two germline ends. In nucleotides, the CDR3 is TGTGCCAACAACGAACAGGGTTGGAATGGCTACACCTTC. It specifies CANNEQGWNGYTF.

This clonotype rates as medium-sized (0.01 to 0.1%). The chain has TRBV19 and TRBJ1-5; 8 nucleotides agree with TRBD1. This CDR3 has 14 residues. Germline loops: CDR1 LNHDA, CDR2 SQIVND (reference sequence). Germline trimming cut 3 bases from V and 4 bases from J; bases unmatched to any gene: 2. The CDR3 loop reads CASSIRQGNQPQHF. The CDR3 nucleotides read TGTGCCAGTAGTATCCGACAGGGGAATCAGCCCCAGCATTTT.

Note on this clonotype: A much bigger clone sits one base away, suggesting this may be a read error. The rearrangement links TRBV27 to TRBJ2-7; D unclear. Germline V gives CDR1 MNHEY, CDR2 SMNVEV (reference sequence). The CDR3 extends over 11 amino acids. The CDR3 DNA reads as TGTGCCAGCAGCGACGGCTACGAGCATTACTTC. The encoded protein is CASSDGYEHYF.

In its sample, this clonotype is medium-sized. The chain uses TRBV6-1 and TRBJ2-2; TRBD2 agrees at 14 bases. Germline CDR1 and CDR2: MNHNS and SASEGT. This CDR3 spans 17 amino acids. Trimming took 5 bases from V and 5 from J; bases not matched to a gene: 7. In DNA, the CDR3 is TGTGCCAGCAGTTCTCAGACTAGCGGGGGGGATACCGGGGAGCTGTTTTTT. It yields the protein CASSSQTSGGDTGELFF.

This clonotype was observed a handful of times. The rearrangement uses TRBV5-8 and TRBJ2-7; D perhaps matches TRBD1 (6 bases). V lost 2 bases and J lost 3, with 18 bases in between. The germline CDR1 and CDR2 sequences are SGHTS and YDEGEE. This CDR3 contains 16 residues. CDR3 bases: TGTGCCAGCAGCTTCAAACCGGGACACCTAAACTACGAGCAGTACTTC. Its protein product is CASSFKPGHLNYEQYF.

The chain couples TRBV5-5 to TRBJ2-7; 7 bases agree with TRBD2. Unmatched junction bases numbered 6, after V lost 3 bases and J lost 3 bases. The CDR3 covers 14 residues. Per the germline V gene, CDR1 is SGHKS and CDR2 is YYEKEE (reference sequence). The CDR3 region has the DNA TGTGCCAGCAGCTGGGGGAGGGTGAACTACGAGCAGTACTTC. Translation: CASSWGRVNYEQYF.

A word on this clonotype: At one of its ends the junction is not consistent with the germline gene, which may arise from a read error. V usage is TRBV7-7 and J usage is TRBJ2-3, with 10 positions matching TRBD2. CDR1 and CDR2 (germline): SSHAT, FNYEAQ (reference sequence). CDR3 length: 16 residues. DNA for the CDR3: TGTGCTAGCAGCTTAGCCTTAGCGGGGGGTACAGATACGCAGTATTTT. It codes for CASSLALAGGTDTQYF.

For this clonotype: A much larger clone differs from this one at a single base, so this may be a read error. The CDR3 region has the DNA TGCAGTGCTAGAGATGGAAACAGGGCAGTTCGTGGCTATGGCTACATCTTC. Protein product: CSARDGNRAVRGYGYIF. This chain connects TRBV20-1 to TRBJ1-2; tentative D call: TRBD1 (6 bases). The germline V gene encodes CDR1 DFQATT and CDR2 SNEGSKA (reference sequence). This CDR3 spans 17 amino acids.

This clonotype ranks as medium-sized. The chain carries TRBV12-3 or TRBV12-4 and TRBJ2-5, with 9 bases aligning to TRBD2. This CDR3 comprises 15 residues. V lost 2 bases to trimming and J lost 4 bases; unmatched junction nucleotides: 5. The CDR3 DNA is TGTGCCAGCAGTTTATCGTCTAGCGGGATAGAGACCCAGTACTTC. Translating gives CASSLSSSGIETQYF.

The chain is built from TRBV7-6 and TRBJ2-5; 14 bases are a match to TRBD2. Germline V gene data show CDR1 as SGHVS and CDR2 as FNYEAQ. V lost 4 bases to trimming and J lost 1 base; unmatched junction nucleotides: 11. This CDR3 contains 19 residues. CDR3 sequence: CASSSSTPGTSGGQETQYF. The CDR3 nucleotides read TGTGCCAGCAGCTCTAGCACCCCCGGGACTAGCGGGGGCCAAGAGACCCAGTACTTC.